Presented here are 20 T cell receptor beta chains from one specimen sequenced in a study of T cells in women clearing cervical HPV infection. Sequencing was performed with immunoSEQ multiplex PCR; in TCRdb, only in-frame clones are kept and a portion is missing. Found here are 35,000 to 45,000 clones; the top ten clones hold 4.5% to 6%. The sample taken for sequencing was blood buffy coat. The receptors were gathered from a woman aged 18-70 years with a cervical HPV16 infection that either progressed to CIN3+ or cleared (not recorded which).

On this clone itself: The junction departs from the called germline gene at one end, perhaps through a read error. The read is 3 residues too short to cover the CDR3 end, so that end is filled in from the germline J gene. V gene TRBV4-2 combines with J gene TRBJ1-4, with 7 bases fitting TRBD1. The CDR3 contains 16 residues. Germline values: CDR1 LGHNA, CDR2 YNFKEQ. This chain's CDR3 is CASSQGDRATNEKLFF. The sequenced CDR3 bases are TGCGCCAGCAGCCAAGGGGACAGAGCAACTAATGAAAAA.

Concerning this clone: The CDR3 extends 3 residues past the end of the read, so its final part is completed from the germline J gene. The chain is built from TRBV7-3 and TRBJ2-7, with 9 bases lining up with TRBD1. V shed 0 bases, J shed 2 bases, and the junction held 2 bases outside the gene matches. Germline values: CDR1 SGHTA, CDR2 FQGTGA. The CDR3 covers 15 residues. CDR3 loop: CASSLTGQGTYEQYF. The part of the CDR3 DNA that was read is TGTGCCAGCAGCTTAACTGGACAGGGGACCTACGAG.

The CDR3 spells CASSRAVSTDTQYF. The CDR3 DNA, read in part, is TGTGCCAGCAGTCGAGCGGTGAGCACAGATACG. The chain couples TRBV2 to TRBJ2-3, with a weak D call TRBD2 (5 bases). The read comes to an end 3 residues before the CDR3 does, leaving the germline J gene to fill in the end. The ends were cut back, 5 bases at V and 0 bases at J, with 9 bases in the middle. There are 14 residues in the CDR3. The germline CDR1 and CDR2 sequences are SNHLY and FYNNEI.

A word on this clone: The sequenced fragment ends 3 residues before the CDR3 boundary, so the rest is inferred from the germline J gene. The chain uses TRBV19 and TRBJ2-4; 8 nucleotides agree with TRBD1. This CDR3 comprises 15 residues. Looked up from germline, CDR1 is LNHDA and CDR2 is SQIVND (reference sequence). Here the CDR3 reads CASSPLLGQGIGQYF. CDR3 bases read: TGTGCCAGTTCGCCTCTACTCGGACAGGGTATTGGT.

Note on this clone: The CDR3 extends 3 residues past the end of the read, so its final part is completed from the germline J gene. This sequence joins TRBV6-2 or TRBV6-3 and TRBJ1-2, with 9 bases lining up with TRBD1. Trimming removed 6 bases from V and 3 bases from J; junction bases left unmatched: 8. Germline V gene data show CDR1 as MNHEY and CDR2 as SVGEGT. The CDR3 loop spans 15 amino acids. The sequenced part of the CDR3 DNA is TGTGCCAGCAGGGCTACAGGGGGCGCAGACTATGGC. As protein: CASRATGGADYG. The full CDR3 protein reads CASRATGGADYGYTF.

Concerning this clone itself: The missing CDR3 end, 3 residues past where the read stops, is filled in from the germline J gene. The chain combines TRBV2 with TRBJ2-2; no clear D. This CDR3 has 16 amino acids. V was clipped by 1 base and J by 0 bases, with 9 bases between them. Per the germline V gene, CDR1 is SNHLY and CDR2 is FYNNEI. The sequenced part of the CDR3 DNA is TGTGCCAGCAGTGAAGGGGCAGGCTCGAACACCGGGGAG. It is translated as CASSEGAGSNTGE. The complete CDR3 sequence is CASSEGAGSNTGELFF.

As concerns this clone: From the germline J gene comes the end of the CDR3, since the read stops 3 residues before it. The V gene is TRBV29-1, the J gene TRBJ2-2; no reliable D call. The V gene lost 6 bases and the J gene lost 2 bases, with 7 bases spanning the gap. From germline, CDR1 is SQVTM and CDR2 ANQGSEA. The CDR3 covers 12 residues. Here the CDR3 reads CSVRSNTGELFF. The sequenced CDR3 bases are TGCAGCGTCAGAAGTAACACCGGGGAG.

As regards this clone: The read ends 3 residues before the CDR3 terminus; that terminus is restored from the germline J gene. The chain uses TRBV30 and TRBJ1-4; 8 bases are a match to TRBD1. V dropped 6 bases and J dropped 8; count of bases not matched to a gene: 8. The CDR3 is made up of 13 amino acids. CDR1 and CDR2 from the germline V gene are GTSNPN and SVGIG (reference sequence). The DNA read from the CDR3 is TGTGCCTGCCCCGGGACAGGAGGCGAAAAA. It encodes CACPGTGGEK. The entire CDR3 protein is CACPGTGGEKLFF. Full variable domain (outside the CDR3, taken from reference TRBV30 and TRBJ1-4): SQTIHQWPATLVQPVGSPLSLECTVEGTSNPNLYWYRQAAGRGLQLLFYSVGIGQISSEVPQNLSASRPQDRQFILSSKKLLLSDSGFYLCACPGTGGEKLFFGSGTQLSVL.

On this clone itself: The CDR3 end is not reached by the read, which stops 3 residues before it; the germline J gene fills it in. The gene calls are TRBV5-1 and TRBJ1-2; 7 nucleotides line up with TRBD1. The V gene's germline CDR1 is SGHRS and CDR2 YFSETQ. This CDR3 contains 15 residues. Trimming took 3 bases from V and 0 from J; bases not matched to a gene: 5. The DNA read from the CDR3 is TGCGCCAGCAGCTCGGGACAGACGTCTAACTATGGC. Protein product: CASSSGQTSNYG. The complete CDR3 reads CASSSGQTSNYGYTF.

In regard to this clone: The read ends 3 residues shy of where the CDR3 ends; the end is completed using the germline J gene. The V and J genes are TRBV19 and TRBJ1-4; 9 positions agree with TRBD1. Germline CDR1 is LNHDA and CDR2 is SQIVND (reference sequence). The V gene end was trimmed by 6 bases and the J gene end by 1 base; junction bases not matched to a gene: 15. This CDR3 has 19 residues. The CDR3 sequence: CASSFVPPTGGRTNEKLFF. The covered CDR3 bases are TGTGCCAGTAGCTTCGTTCCCCCCACAGGGGGCAGAACTAATGAAAAA.

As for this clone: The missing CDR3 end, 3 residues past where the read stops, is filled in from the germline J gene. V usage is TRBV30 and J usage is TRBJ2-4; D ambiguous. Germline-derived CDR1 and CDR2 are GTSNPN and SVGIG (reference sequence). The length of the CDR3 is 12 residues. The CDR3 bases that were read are TGTGCCTGGAGTCCCAGTAACTATGGT. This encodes CAWSPSNYG. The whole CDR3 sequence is CAWSPSNYGQYF.

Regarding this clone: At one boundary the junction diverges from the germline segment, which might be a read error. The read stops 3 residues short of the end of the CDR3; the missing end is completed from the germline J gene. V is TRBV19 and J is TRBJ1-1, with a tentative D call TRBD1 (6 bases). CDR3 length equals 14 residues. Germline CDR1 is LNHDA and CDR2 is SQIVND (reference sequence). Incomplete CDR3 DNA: TGTGCCAGTAGTGTAGACACAGGGTACACTGAA. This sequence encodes CASSVDTGYTE. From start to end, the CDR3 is CASSVDTGYTEAFF.

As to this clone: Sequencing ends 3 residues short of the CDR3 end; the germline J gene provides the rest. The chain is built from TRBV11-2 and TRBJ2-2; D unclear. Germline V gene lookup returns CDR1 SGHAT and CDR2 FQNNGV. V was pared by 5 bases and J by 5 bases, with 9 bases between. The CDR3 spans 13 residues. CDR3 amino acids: CASSPKLTGELFF. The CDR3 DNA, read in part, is TGTGCCAGCAGCCCAAAGCTTACCGGGGAG.

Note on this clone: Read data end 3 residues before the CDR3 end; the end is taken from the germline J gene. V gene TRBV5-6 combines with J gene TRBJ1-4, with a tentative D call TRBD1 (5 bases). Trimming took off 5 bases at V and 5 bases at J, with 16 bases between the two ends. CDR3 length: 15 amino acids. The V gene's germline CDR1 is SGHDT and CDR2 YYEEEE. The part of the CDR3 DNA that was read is TGTGCCAGCAGTTACGCCGGCGGGGGGAATGAAAAA. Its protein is CASSYAGGGNEK. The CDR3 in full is CASSYAGGGNEKLFF. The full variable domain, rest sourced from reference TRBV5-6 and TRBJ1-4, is DAGVTQSPTHLIKTRGQQVTLRCSPKSGHDTVSWYQQALGQGPQFIFQYYEEEERQRGNFPDRFSGHQFPNYSSELNVNALLLGDSALYLCASSYAGGGNEKLFFGSGTQLSVL.

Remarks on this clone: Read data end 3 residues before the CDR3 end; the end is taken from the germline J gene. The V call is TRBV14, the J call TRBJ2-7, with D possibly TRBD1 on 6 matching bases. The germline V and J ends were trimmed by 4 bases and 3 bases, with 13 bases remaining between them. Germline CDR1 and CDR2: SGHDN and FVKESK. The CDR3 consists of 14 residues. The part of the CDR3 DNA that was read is TGTGCCAGCAGCCCCGGGACAATTTACTACGAG. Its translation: CASSPGTIYYE. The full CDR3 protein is CASSPGTIYYEQYF.

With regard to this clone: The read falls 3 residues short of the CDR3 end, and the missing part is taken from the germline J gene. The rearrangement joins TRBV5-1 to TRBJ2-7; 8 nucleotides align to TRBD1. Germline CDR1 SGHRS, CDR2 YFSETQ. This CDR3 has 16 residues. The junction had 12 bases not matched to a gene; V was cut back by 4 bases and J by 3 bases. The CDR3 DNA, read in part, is TGCGCCAGCAGCCCCCAATCTAGGACAGGGAACTACGAG. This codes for CASSPQSRTGNYE. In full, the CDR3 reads CASSPQSRTGNYEQYF.

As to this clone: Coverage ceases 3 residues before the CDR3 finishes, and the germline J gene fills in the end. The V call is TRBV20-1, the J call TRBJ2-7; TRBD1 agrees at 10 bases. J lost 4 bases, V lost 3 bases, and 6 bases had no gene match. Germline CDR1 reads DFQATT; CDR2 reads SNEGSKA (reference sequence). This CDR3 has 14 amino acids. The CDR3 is CSASPGQGWYEQYF. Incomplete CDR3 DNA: TGCAGTGCTAGCCCGGGACAGGGGTGGTACGAG.

CDR3 bases read: TGTGCCAGCAGTTTGGTTGGCGCGGTATACGAG. Translation gives CASSLVGAVYE. The whole CDR3 region reads CASSLVGAVYEQYF. The genes are TRBV28 and TRBJ2-7; D is unclear. Read sequence stops 3 residues before the CDR3 end, and the germline J gene provides the missing end. Per the germline V gene, CDR1 is MDHEN and CDR2 is SYDVKM. V shed 3 bases and J shed 4 bases, with 13 bases lying between them. CDR3 length: 14 amino acids. The full variable domain, rest sourced from reference TRBV28 and TRBJ2-7, is DVKVTQSSRYLVKRTGEKVFLECVQDMDHENMFWYRQDPGLGLRLIYFSYDVKMKEKGDIPEGYSVSREKKERFSLILESASTNQTSMYLCASSLVGAVYEQYFGPGTRLTVT.

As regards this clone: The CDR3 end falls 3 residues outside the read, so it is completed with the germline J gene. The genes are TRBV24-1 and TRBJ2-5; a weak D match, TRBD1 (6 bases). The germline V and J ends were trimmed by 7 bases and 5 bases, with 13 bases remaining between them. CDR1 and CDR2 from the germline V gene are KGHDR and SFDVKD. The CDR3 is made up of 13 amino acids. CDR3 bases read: TGTGCCACCAGCCTTACAGGGCTGGAGACC. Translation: CATSLTGLET. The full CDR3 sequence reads CATSLTGLETQYF.

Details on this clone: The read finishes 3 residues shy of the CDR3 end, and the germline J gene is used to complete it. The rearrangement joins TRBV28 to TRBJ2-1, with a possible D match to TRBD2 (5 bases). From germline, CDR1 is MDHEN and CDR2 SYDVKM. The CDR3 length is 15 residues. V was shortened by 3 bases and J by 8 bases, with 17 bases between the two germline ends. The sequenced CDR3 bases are TGTGCCAGCAGTTTTCTAACAGAGGCGGGCGATGAG. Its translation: CASSFLTEAGDE. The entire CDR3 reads CASSFLTEAGDEQFF.